A single sample gave rise to the 11 T cell receptor beta chains below, sequenced in a study of T cell changes during pregnancy in multiple sclerosis. Assay: immunoSEQ multiplex PCR; the TCRdb copy retains only in-frame clones and omits some. This sample has about 98,000 clones, with just over 90% found just once. The sample was peripheral blood, taken after pregnancy. Receptors originate from a female donor in good health, enrolled as a control in a pregnancy study.

The J gene is TRBJ1-1, the V gene TRBV5-6, with TRBD1 identical over 8 bases. With 4 bases clipped from V and 3 bases from J, the junction kept 5 bases outside the gene matches. The CDR3 length is 14 residues. Germline CDR1 is SGHDT and CDR2 is YYEEEE. The CDR3 spells CASSRDRRYTEAFF. The CDR3 DNA is TGTGCCAGCAGCAGGGACAGGAGGTACACTGAAGCTTTCTTT.

This clone was observed once. The rearrangement joins TRBV5-4 to TRBJ1-2; no clear D. The ends were cut back, 3 bases at V and 4 bases at J, with 19 bases in the middle. The germline V gene has CDR1 SGHNT and CDR2 YYREEE (reference sequence). The CDR3 runs 16 residues. In nucleotides, the CDR3 is TGTGCCAGCAGCTCCCCTACCAACGTTCCTCTCTATGGCTACACCTTC. It is translated as CASSSPTNVPLYGYTF.

This clone was found a few times. This chain uses TRBV18 with TRBJ1-4; TRBD1 aligns across 12 bases. The CDR3 sequence is 15 residues long. Trimming cost V 1 base and J 12 bases; bases outside gene matches: 6. Germline-derived CDR1 and CDR2 are KGHSH and LQKENI. The CDR3 nucleotides read TGTGCCAGCTCACCACGCGGGACAGGGGGCGGAGAACTGTTTTTT. This sequence encodes CASSPRGTGGGELFF.

The V gene is TRBV5-4, the J gene TRBJ2-7; 7 bases agree with TRBD2. The germline gives CDR1 SGHNT, CDR2 YYREEE (reference sequence). The CDR3 runs 15 residues. The junction had 8 bases not matched to a gene; V was cut back by 0 bases and J by 5 bases. The CDR3 DNA sequence: TGTGCCAGCAGCTTGGTCAGCCGCAGCGGGAACGAGCAGTACTTC. As protein: CASSLVSRSGNEQYF.

The chain uses TRBV10-3 and TRBJ1-2; D unclear. Germline values: CDR1 ENHRY, CDR2 SYGVKD. V was clipped by 3 bases and J by 7 bases, with 6 bases between them. The CDR3 has 11 residues. Here the CDR3 reads CAISDEAGYTF. CDR3 in DNA: TGTGCCATCAGTGATGAGGCTGGCTACACCTTC.

The V and J genes are TRBV6-6 and TRBJ2-7; 13 nucleotides agree with TRBD2. Germline V CDR1 and CDR2: MNHNY, SVGAGI (reference sequence). Germline trimming cut 0 bases from V and 3 bases from J; bases unmatched to any gene: 2. This CDR3 has 16 residues. CDR3 sequence (DNA): TGTGCCAGCAGTTACTCCGGGACTAGCGGGGACTACGAGCAGTACTTC. It codes for CASSYSGTSGDYEQYF.

The chain recombines TRBV13 with TRBJ2-7, with D possibly matching TRBD2 (5 bases). Between the trimmed V and J ends, which lost 5 bases and 6 bases, there was a span of 8 bases. Per germline, CDR1 PRHDT and CDR2 FYEKMQ (reference sequence). The CDR3 runs 11 residues. The CDR3 is CASSTAGEQYF. CDR3 nucleotide sequence: TGTGCCAGCAGCACCGCGGGCGAGCAGTACTTC.

This clone has a single count. The chain couples TRBV5-1 to TRBJ2-5; no clear D. Germline-derived CDR1 and CDR2 are SGHRS and YFSETQ. The CDR3 sequence is 11 residues long. Trimming took off 4 bases at V and 5 bases at J, with 6 bases between the two ends. CDR3 region: CASSLEETQYF. CDR3 sequence (DNA): TGCGCCAGCAGCCTAGAGGAGACCCAGTACTTC.

The chain has TRBV9 and TRBJ2-7; D might be TRBD1 (6 bases). The CDR3 sequence is 13 residues long. V was pared by 5 bases and J by 5 bases, with 14 bases between. Germline V gene data show CDR1 as SGDLS and CDR2 as YYNGEE. The CDR3 reads CASRGWGRHEQYF. DNA of the CDR3: TGTGCCAGCAGAGGGTGGGGGCGACACGAGCAGTACTTC.

The rearrangement joins TRBV18 to TRBJ1-1; 8 nucleotides agree with TRBD1. The CDR3 spans 14 residues. V was clipped by 5 bases and J by 1 base; unmatched bases: 3. Per germline, CDR1 KGHSH and CDR2 LQKENI. CDR3 in amino acids: CASSDRGGNTEAFF. Here the CDR3 DNA reads TGTGCCAGCTCAGACAGGGGAGGGAACACTGAAGCTTTCTTT. The whole variable domain, filled in from reference TRBV18 and TRBJ1-1, reads NAGVMQNPRHLVRRRGQEARLRCSPMKGHSHVYWYRQLPEEGLKFMVYLQKENIIDESGMPKERFSAEFPKEGPSILRIQQVVRGDSAAYFCASSDRGGNTEAFFGQGTRLTVV.

The rearrangement joins TRBV5-1 to TRBJ1-1; tentative D call: TRBD1 (5 bases). CDR1 is SGHRS, CDR2 YFSETQ, per germline. Trimming stripped 0 bases from V and 1 base from J, with 7 bases between. The CDR3 runs 14 residues. The CDR3 DNA reads TGCGCCAGCAGCTTGGTGCAGGGGAACACTGAAGCTTTCTTT. It yields the protein CASSLVQGNTEAFF.